These T cell receptor beta chains were read from a single sample in a study of blood T cell repertoires in COVID-19. Sequencing used immunoSEQ multiplex PCR; TCRdb keeps in-frame clones, though not all of them. The table has roughly 100,000 clones, nearly 85% seen once. The sample comprised peripheral blood. The receptor source for this set is a human donor in a cohort sampled during active or convalescent COVID-19. The CDR3 runs from the conserved cysteine through the conserved F or W. The D gene is left open where the match is weak. The size of a clone is reported for some rows only, either as once, few or many, or as a class for expanded clones.

size | J | V | D | DNA | CDR3
. | TRBJ1-4 | TRBV18 | TRBD1 | TGTGCCAGCTCAAGGGACAGGCAGGGTGAAAAACTGTTTTTT | CASSRDRQGEKLFF
. | TRBJ2-6 | TRBV3-1/TRBV3-2 | . | TGTGCCAGCAGCCAAGATTTGGGGCGGAACTCTGGGGCCAACGTCCTGACTTTC | CASSQDLGRNSGANVLTF
. | TRBJ2-7 | TRBV5-1 | TRBD1 | TGCGCCAGCACTTCCCGACAGGGAGCCTACGAGCAGTACTTC | CASTSRQGAYEQYF
. | TRBJ2-5 | TRBV29-1 | . | TGCAGCGTAACGGGGCAGGGGGAGACCCAGTACTTC | CSVTGQGETQYF
. | TRBJ1-1 | TRBV3-1/TRBV3-2 | . | TGTGCCAGCAGCCAGGTCCCGGGGACTGAAGCTTTCTTT | CASSQVPGTEAFF
. | TRBJ1-3 | TRBV19 | . | TGTGCCAGTAGTGTGCCACAGCCCTCTGGAAACACCATATATTTT | CASSVPQPSGNTIYF
. | TRBJ1-4 | TRBV19 | TRBD1 | TGTGCCAGTATGGGTCGAGTGGGGACAGGGGTTGCAACTAATGAAAAACTGTTTTTT | CASMGRVGTGVATNEKLFF
. | TRBJ1-6 | TRBV14 | . | TGTGCCAGCAGCCAAGGACAGGAACGAGCCTATAATTCACCCCTCCACTTT | CASSQGQERAYNSPLHF
. | TRBJ2-5 | TRBV11-2 | . | TGTGCCAGCAGCTTACTTCAAGAGACCCAGTACTTC | CASSLLQETQYF
. | TRBJ1-3 | TRBV19 | . | TGTGCCACCAGAGCCGGGAACTCTGGAAACACCATATATTTT | CATRAGNSGNTIYF
once | TRBJ1-2 | TRBV2 | TRBD1 | TGTGCCAGCAGCGGGGACAGAGGGGACTATGGCTACACCTTC | CASSGDRGDYGYTF
. | TRBJ2-7 | TRBV18 | . | TGTGCCAGCTCACCCCGAGCGGGACAATCCTACGAGCAGTACTTC | CASSPRAGQSYEQYF
once | TRBJ2-3 | TRBV5-4 | TRBD2 | TGTGCCAGCAGCTTGGGACTAGCGGGGGACCGAGATACGCAGTATTTT | CASSLGLAGDRDTQYF
few | TRBJ1-6 | TRBV5-1 | . | TGCGCCAGCAGCTTTGAGACAGGTTGGGATGGGGGACGGTCACCCCTCCACTTT | CASSFETGWDGGRSPLHF
. | TRBJ2-1 | TRBV3-1/TRBV3-2 | . | TGTGCCAGCAGCCAGAGAGGGCTATCCAATGAGCAGTTCTTC | CASSQRGLSNEQFF
. | TRBJ1-1 | TRBV2 | . | TGTGCCAGCACGAAGGACACCCAGGGGGAAGCTTTCTTT | CASTKDTQGEAFF
. | TRBJ2-7 | TRBV6-6 | TRBD1 | TGTGCCAGCAGCTCCACGGACAGGTACTACGAGCAGTACTTC | CASSSTDRYYEQYF
. | TRBJ2-6 | TRBV24-1 | . | TGTGCCGCTGCCCACAGGCGCTTCACCTCTGGGGCCAACGTCCTGACTTTC | CAAAHRRFTSGANVLTF
once | TRBJ2-7 | TRBV4-1 | TRBD2 | TGCGCCAGCAGCCAGGGGTGGGAGGGAATCTACGAGCAGTACTTC | CASSQGWEGIYEQYF
. | TRBJ1-1 | TRBV19 | . | TGTGCCAGTAGTCAGCTCACGTCGGGGTCCACTGAAGCTTTCTTT | CASSQLTSGSTEAFF
. | TRBJ1-5 | TRBV6-1 | . | TGTGCCAGCAGCCGTGCGGGCGCGGATCAGCCCCAGCATTTT | CASSRAGADQPQHF
. | TRBJ1-1 | TRBV28 | TRBD1 | TGTGCCAGCAGTCCCCCCAGGGGGCTTAACACTGAAGCTTTCTTT | CASSPPRGLNTEAFF
. | TRBJ1-4 | TRBV6-5 | . | TGTGCCAGCAGCCGTCGATCAGGCAGACTGTTTTTT | CASSRRSGRLFF
. | TRBJ2-1 | TRBV5-1 | . | TGCGCCAGCAGCTTGAGAGGGAGCGAGCAGTTCTTC | CASSLRGSEQFF
. | TRBJ1-1 | TRBV11-2 | . | TGTGCCAGCAGCTTAGGGGCAGGGATGACTGAAGCTTTCTTT | CASSLGAGMTEAFF
. | TRBJ2-7 | TRBV6-5 | . | TGTGCCAGCAGCCCGCGACCAGGTGGCAGGAACGAGCAGTACTTC | CASSPRPGGRNEQYF
. | TRBJ2-1 | TRBV6-5 | . | TGTGCCAGCAGTCGAAGCCGGGACAACAATGAGCAGTTCTTC | CASSRSRDNNEQFF
. | TRBJ2-2 | TRBV6-5 | TRBD2 | TGTGCCAGCAGTTACCCTAGCGGGGGGACCGGGGAGCTGTTTTTT | CASSYPSGGTGELFF
. | TRBJ1-2 | TRBV15 | . | TGTGCCACCAGCAGAGTTGGTCAGGTGAACTATGGCTACACCTTC | CATSRVGQVNYGYTF